This T cell receptor beta chain was recovered during a study of PD-1 blockade in classical Hodgkin lymphoma (dated by TCRdb to the early 2020s). Regarding the study in general: Nivolumab dosing was 3 mg/kg intravenously every 2 weeks, continuing until either disease progression or unacceptable toxicity. To define a peripheral blood immune signature of response to PD-1 blockade in classical Hodgkin lymphoma, the study combined TCR beta sequencing with CyTOF.

The CDR3 runs 12 amino acids, cysteine and phenylalanine included. The entry retains the CDR3 DNA only, 36 bases that are in frame from base 1. CDR1 and CDR2 (SGHRS, YFSETQ) derive from the germline V gene. V lost 3 bases and J lost 2 bases; the stretch between them is 6 bases long. In the case of this clone: Its antigen is unknown. No base quality information exists; no much larger clone differs at one position.

Genomic DNA was isolated using the Qiagen DNeasy kit from unsorted PBMCs as well as from negatively selected CD4+ and CD8+ fractions. TCR beta CDR3 regions were amplified by immunoSEQ multiplex PCR using primers annealing to V and J segments. Amplification bias was minimized using a synthetic immune receptor repertoire, and residual bias was removed computationally after sequencing. The source study handled its data this way. Custom Python scripts were used to quantify repertoire diversity as the Shannon entropy index. The unsorted, CD4+ and CD8+ repertoires were each analyzed separately, with the exception of combined analyses, where CD4+ and CD8+ sequences were merged in silico. Clonal expansion was defined as a frequency increase of at least 2-fold after treatment compared with C1D1, and clones undetected at baseline were assigned a pseudocount of 0.5. Singleton clones were defined as clones with 0 or 1 copy at C1D1, and non-singleton clones were defined as clones with 2 or more copies. Clones expanded in unsorted samples were annotated as CD4+, CD8+ or unknown by matching protein sequences in sorted samples from the same patient. Wilcoxon tests on paired samples were used to test diversity changes from C1D1 to C4D1. TCRdb retrieved this table from immuneACCESS and kept in-frame rearrangements only. Not all clones are present; in checked studies, unresolved V genes account for under half, and no reason is known for the remainder. Clonal size and the V and J genes are those of that table, whereas D and trimming came from the DNA. For this sample the table gives fewer than 5,000 clones, of which just under 80% were detected only once. The ten largest clones represent about 35% of the sample.

The time point label corresponds to: cycle 1 day 1 (C1D1), immediately before nivolumab initiation. Every trial patient had relapsed after autologous stem cell transplantation, and cohorts A, B and C differed in prior brentuximab vedotin exposure. The trial cohort included more than 55 patients with relapsed/refractory classical Hodgkin lymphoma, and each patient had a best overall response of complete response, partial response or progressive disease. Trial patients were treated with single-agent nivolumab in the multi-cohort phase II CheckMate 205 trial. An independent review committee assessed best overall response by applying the 2007 International Working Group response criteria. Trial PBMCs were obtained immediately prior to nivolumab initiation (C1D1) and on therapy at cycle 2 day 1 and cycle 4 day 1. Peripheral blood was collected in 8 mL Vacutainer Cell Preparation Tubes, from which PBMCs were isolated by centrifugation and then cryopreserved.

Findings and caveats that apply to the study as a whole: Lower diversity was seen in patients whose nivolumab began less than 1 year after ASCT, and these patients were left out of later analyses so that immune reconstitution would not confound the results. Trial patients achieving complete response had baseline diversity similar to newly diagnosed patients, whereas partial responders and progressors had significantly lower diversity. CD4+ but not CD8+ TCR diversity rose significantly by C4D1 (p=0.0027 vs p=0.16), most apparent in complete responders (p=0.02). Baseline TCR diversity was reported to be lower in newly diagnosed patients than in healthy donors, and even lower in relapsed/refractory patients. The study was limited to a single clinical trial cohort, and causes of repertoire differences, possibly disease activity or prior therapy, remained undefined.

The TCR sequence derives from a human donor with classical Hodgkin lymphoma. The receptor chain draws on TRBV5-1 and TRBJ2-7, with the identity of the D gene unclear. Here the sequenced sample was peripheral blood mononuclear cells (PBMCs), taken at baseline. The CDR3 is CASSSDAYEQYF. The DNA reads TGCGCCAGCAGCTCGGACGCCTACGAGCAGTACTTC.